The 13 T cell receptor beta chains presented below share a single source sample, sequenced in a study of blood T cells in healthy people across ages. Through a sample-barcoded 5' primer and a J-beta primer mix, a second PCR was run for roughly 7 to 12 cycles. TCRdb ran MiXCR on the 5' RACE reads and lists one entry per CDR3 protein. Seen here are more than 550,000 distinct CDR3 sequences, about 20% observed once, and the top ten hold less than 25%. Sequenced input: blood. These receptors were collected from a man in his 70s in good health.

The chain carries TRBV10-3 and TRBJ1-5; D not certain. Germline loops: CDR1 ENHRY, CDR2 SYGVKD. Trimming took 3 bases from V and 3 from J, leaving 6 bases between them. The CDR3 length is 13 residues. For the CDR3, the DNA is TGTGCCATCAGTGAAGGTTTCAATCAGCCCCAGCATTTT. This sequence encodes CAISEGFNQPQHF.

This clonotype was observed a few times. V usage is TRBV7-9 and J usage is TRBJ2-7, with TRBD2 identical over 7 bases. Germline CDR1 and CDR2: SEHNR and FQNEAQ (reference sequence). The CDR3 consists of 15 residues. J lost 7 bases, V lost 5 bases, and 14 bases had no gene match. CDR3 protein: CASSQGTVGGGEQYV. The CDR3 DNA is TGTGCCAGCAGCCAGGGAACCGTTGGGGGGGGGGAGCAGTACGTC.

The chain recombines TRBV10-2 with TRBJ2-1; tentatively, D is TRBD2 (6 bases). Gene TRBJ2-5 matches the end of the DNA better, so the J call may be wrong. This CDR3 region has 14 residues. CDR1 is WSHSY, CDR2 SAAADI, per germline. The CDR3 here is CASSGERTKRSQYF. Written as DNA, the CDR3 is TGCGCCAGCAGTGGTGAACGGACTAAGAGGTCCCAGTACTTC.

The genes are TRBV18 and TRBJ2-1; D gene ambiguous. Germline lookup yields CDR1 KGHSH and CDR2 LQKENI. This CDR3 region has 15 residues. The V gene lost 2 bases and the J gene lost 1 base, with 9 bases spanning the gap. The CDR3: CASSPETDSYNEQFF. As DNA, the CDR3 is TGTGCCAGCTCACCAGAGACGGATTCCTACAATGAGCAGTTCTTC. Based on the CDR3 plus reference TRBV18 and TRBJ2-1, the full variable domain is NAGVMQNPRHLVRRRGQEARLRCSPMKGHSHVYWYRQLPEEGLKFMVYLQKENIIDESGMPKERFSAEFPKEGPSILRIQQVVRGDSAAYFCASSPETDSYNEQFFGPGTRLTVL.

V is TRBV29-1 and J is TRBJ2-2; D perhaps matches TRBD2 (6 bases). Germline lookup yields CDR1 SQVTM and CDR2 ANQGSEA. V lost 4 bases, J lost 3 bases, and 12 bases lay in between. CDR3 length: 14 amino acids. Here the CDR3 DNA reads TGCAGCGTTGGTCCCAGGGAGGACACCGGGGAGCTGTTTTTT. Its translation: CSVGPREDTGELFF.

The rearrangement uses TRBV20-1 and TRBJ2-1; 8 positions match TRBD2. Germline-derived CDR1 and CDR2 are DFQATT and SNEGSKA (reference sequence). This CDR3 is 15 amino acids long. J lost 7 bases, V lost 0 bases, and 8 bases had no gene match. CDR3 protein: CSARDPAGVDNEQFF. The DNA for the CDR3 is TGCAGTGCTAGAGATCCAGCGGGGGTGGATAATGAGCAGTTCTTC.

This clonotype was seen at least ten times. The rearrangement links TRBV27 to TRBJ1-2; maybe TRBD1 (5 bases). From germline, CDR1 is MNHEY and CDR2 SMNVEV (reference sequence). V lost 5 bases and J lost 6, with 13 bases in between. The CDR3 loop spans 13 amino acids. DNA for the CDR3: TGTGCCAGCAGTCTGGGGCGCCTCGATGGCTACACCTTC. This translates into CASSLGRLDGYTF.

This clonotype appeared a few times. The chain recombines TRBV28 with TRBJ1-3; D is perhaps TRBD1 (5 bases). This CDR3 region has 16 residues. Deletions cut 6 bases from V and 0 bases from J, with 15 bases between. The germline CDR1 and CDR2 sequences are MDHEN and SYDVKM. The CDR3 protein is CASSPPGRPSGNTIYF. CDR3 coding DNA: TGTGCCAGCAGCCCCCCGGGGCGTCCCTCTGGAAACACCATATATTTT.

The V call is TRBV20-1, the J call TRBJ2-5; perhaps D is TRBD1 or TRBD2 (7 bases each). The J call may be in error: the DNA end matches TRBJ2-1 better. CDR3 length: 16 amino acids. CDR1 and CDR2 (germline): DFQATT, SNEGSKA (reference sequence). CDR3 sequence reads: CSARREGRGLNNEQFF. The CDR3, as DNA: TGCAGTGCTAGGCGTGAGGGGAGGGGGCTAAACAATGAGCAGTTCTTC.

J is TRBJ2-1 and V is TRBV5-1; possibly TRBD1 or TRBD2 for D (5 bases each). V gave up 0 bases and J gave up 12 bases, with 19 bases separating them. This CDR3 has 15 amino acids. Germline V lookup: CDR1 SGHRS, CDR2 YFSETQ. This CDR3 reads CASSLASGPSGGQFF. In DNA form, the CDR3 reads TGCGCCAGCAGCTTGGCCTCGGGCCCCTCTGGGGGGCAGTTCTTC.

This clonotype was observed a handful of times. The rearrangement uses TRBV5-1 and TRBJ2-3, with D perhaps matching TRBD1 (5 bases). V shed 4 bases and J shed 3 bases, with 15 bases lying between them. Germline V CDR1 and CDR2: SGHRS, YFSETQ. The CDR3 has 15 residues. The CDR3 sequence: CASSPARGLTDTQYF. CDR3 coding DNA: TGCGCCAGCAGCCCTGCAAGGGGTCTGACAGATACGCAGTATTTT. Using reference TRBV5-1 and TRBJ2-3 for the parts outside the CDR3, the full variable domain is KAGVTQTPRYLIKTRGQQVTLSCSPISGHRSVSWYQQTPGQGLQFLFEYFSETQRNKGNFPGRFSGRQFSNSRSEMNVSTLELGDSALYLCASSPARGLTDTQYFGPGTRLTVL.

This clonotype turned up a few times. V and J are TRBV7-9 and TRBJ2-7; 13 bases are a match to TRBD2. TRBJ2-1 explains the end of the DNA better; the J call may be wrong. The CDR3 has 15 residues. Per the germline V gene, CDR1 is SEHNR and CDR2 is FQNEAQ (reference sequence). The DNA for the CDR3 is TGTGCCAGCAGCCAAGGGACTAGCGGGATCTATGAGCAGTTCTTC. This encodes CASSQGTSGIYEQFF.

This clonotype was counted a few times. The J gene is TRBJ1-1, the V gene TRBV12-3 or TRBV12-4, with unresolved D. V was shortened by 5 bases and J by 4 bases, with 14 bases between the two germline ends. The CDR3 loop spans 14 amino acids. In DNA, the CDR3 is TGTGCCAGCAGTCCCGGGTCCCTTTCCACTGAAGCTTTCTTT. Translated, it gives CASSPGSLSTEAFF.